Below, 5 T cell receptor beta chains from the same sample are listed, as sequenced in a study of T cell responses to AZD1222 COVID-19 vaccine. Profiled with immunoSEQ multiplex PCR; TCRdb holds only in-frame clones, not every one. The sample includes 130,000 to 150,000 clones, approximately 88% of them seen just once. The material was peripheral blood, obtained on day 0 of MenACWY control vaccination. The receptors shown here come from an adult in good health.

The chain combines TRBV27 with TRBJ1-2, with D unresolved. Germline CDR1 and CDR2: MNHEY and SMNVEV (reference sequence). This CDR3 is 15 amino acids long. Trimming stripped 0 bases from V and 4 bases from J, with 12 bases between. The CDR3: CASSLSPGRGYGYTF. The CDR3 region has the DNA TGTGCCAGCAGTTTATCCCCCGGACGTGGCTATGGCTACACCTTC.

In DNA, the CDR3 is TGTGCCAGCAGCTTAGATAGTATCTTGAGGACCCATGGCTACACCTTC. It translates to CASSLDSILRTHGYTF. V usage is TRBV11-2 and J usage is TRBJ1-2; D is undetermined. Germline V gives CDR1 SGHAT, CDR2 FQNNGV. The length of the CDR3 is 16 residues. The V and J ends lost 0 bases and 6 bases respectively, with 17 bases between them.

The chain couples TRBV19 to TRBJ2-1; 9 bases map to TRBD1. The V gene end was trimmed by 7 bases and the J gene end by 1 base; junction bases not matched to a gene: 2. This CDR3 comprises 14 residues. Germline CDR1 and CDR2: LNHDA and SQIVND (reference sequence). The DNA for the CDR3 is TGTGCCAGTACGACAGGGGGGTCCTACAATGAGCAGTTCTTC. Its translation is CASTTGGSYNEQFF.

The chain is built from TRBV2 and TRBJ2-5; 8 nucleotides match TRBD1. The germline V gene has CDR1 SNHLY and CDR2 FYNNEI. The CDR3 loop spans 14 amino acids. The V segment lost 8 bases and the J segment 4 bases; nucleotides outside the gene matches: 9. The CDR3 sequence: CASVLPGQGETQYF. The CDR3 nucleotides are TGTGCCAGCGTACTTCCAGGACAGGGAGAGACCCAGTACTTC.

V and J are TRBV7-9 and TRBJ1-6; D unclear. V was shortened by 2 bases and J by 7 bases, with 15 bases between the two germline ends. The germline V gene has CDR1 SEHNR and CDR2 FQNEAQ (reference sequence). The CDR3 totals 16 residues. This CDR3 is CASSLSGILGNSPLHF. In DNA form, the CDR3 reads TGTGCCAGCAGCTTATCGGGGATTCTAGGCAATTCACCCCTCCACTTT.